Listed here are 14 T cell receptor beta chains from one sample, sequenced in a study of Ad26.COV2.S vaccination and SARS-CoV-2 variants. Specified treatment: approximately 18 received Ad26.COV2.S at low or high dose, single or two shots; several received placebo; per-sample allocation not given. Following the first vaccine or placebo injection, samples were taken on day 63. Profiling relied on immunoSEQ multiplex PCR, and the TCRdb table lists in-frame clones only, not all of them. The top ten hold around 7.3% of the sample, which has about 380,000 clones, about 80% seen once. The sample in question was peripheral blood, obtained in a trial of Ad26.COV2.S vaccine versus placebo. The receptor set was obtained from a person between 18 and 65 years old who received the Ad26.COV2.S COVID-19 vaccine or a placebo.

The chain recombines TRBV7-9 with TRBJ2-5; 9 nucleotides align to TRBD1. CDR1 and CDR2 from the germline V gene are SEHNR and FQNEAQ (reference sequence). The CDR3 loop spans 14 amino acids. V shed 1 base, J shed 4 bases, and the junction held 1 base outside the gene matches. The CDR3 is CASSLVDRGETQYF. CDR3 nucleotides: TGTGCCAGCAGCTTAGTGGACAGGGGAGAGACCCAGTACTTC.

The chain joins TRBV6-6 to TRBJ1-5; D perhaps matches TRBD1 (6 bases). Germline-derived CDR1 and CDR2 are MNHNY and SVGAGI (reference sequence). V was clipped by 4 bases and J by 7 bases, with 14 bases between them. The CDR3 covers 14 residues. CDR3 loop: CASSSRGHSQPQHF. The CDR3 nucleotides are TGTGCCAGCAGTTCCCGGGGACATTCCCAGCCCCAGCATTTT.

J is TRBJ2-5 and V is TRBV5-4; D remains unclear. V shed 2 bases and J shed 2 bases, with 4 bases lying between them. This CDR3 contains 12 residues. CDR1 SGHNT and CDR2 YYREEE come from the germline V gene (reference sequence). CDR3 region: CASSFVQETQYF. DNA of the CDR3: TGTGCCAGCAGCTTTGTACAAGAGACCCAGTACTTC.

The chain links TRBV5-1 to TRBJ1-1; perhaps TRBD1 as D (6 bases). The germline CDR1 and CDR2 sequences are SGHRS and YFSETQ. V was trimmed by 3 bases and J by 5 bases, leaving 17 bases between them. This CDR3 is built from 15 residues. The CDR3 DNA reads as TGCGCCAGCAGCTGGGGTCGCACAGGGAATACTGAAGCTTTCTTT. Its protein is CASSWGRTGNTEAFF.

The CDR3 bases are TGTGCCAGCAGTTACTCGTTTACTGACTCTGGAAACACCATATATTTT. It yields the protein CASSYSFTDSGNTIYF. The chain couples TRBV6-5 to TRBJ1-3; D ambiguous. The CDR3 has 16 residues. The germline CDR1 and CDR2 sequences are MNHEY and SVGAGI. V lost 0 bases to trimming and J lost 0 bases, with 9 bases between them.

In its sample, this clone was seen a few times. The J gene is TRBJ2-1, the V gene TRBV6-2 or TRBV6-3, with TRBD1 as a possible D gene (6 bases). Germline V lookup: CDR1 MNHEY, CDR2 SVGEGT. V was cut by 7 bases and J by 3 bases, with 22 bases left in between. The CDR3 runs to 17 residues. The CDR3 loop reads CASIPAGVQRRYNEQFF. The CDR3 DNA reads as TGTGCCAGCATCCCGGCAGGGGTCCAACGCCGCTACAATGAGCAGTTCTTC.

Remarks on this clone: Other nucleotide sequences in the sample specify the same CDR3. The chain has TRBV18 and TRBJ2-3; 7 positions agree with TRBD2. CDR1 KGHSH and CDR2 LQKENI come from the germline V gene. CDR3 length: 14 residues. The V segment lost 2 bases and the J segment 5 bases; nucleotides outside the gene matches: 4. The CDR3 DNA reads as TGTGCCAGCTCACCAGGGACGGGGGGAGATACGCAGTATTTT. Translated, it gives CASSPGTGGDTQYF. Full variable domain (missing parts from reference TRBV18 and TRBJ2-3): NAGVMQNPRHLVRRRGQEARLRCSPMKGHSHVYWYRQLPEEGLKFMVYLQKENIIDESGMPKERFSAEFPKEGPSILRIQQVVRGDSAAYFCASSPGTGGDTQYFGPGTRLTVL.

This clone was seen only once. The chain recombines TRBV6-5 with TRBJ2-5; 10 bases line up with TRBD2. The CDR3 extends over 15 amino acids. V was pared by 7 bases and J by 5 bases, with 10 bases of the junction left unmatched. Germline V CDR1 and CDR2: MNHEY, SVGAGI. CDR3: CASTGLASPWETQYF. The CDR3, as DNA: TGTGCCAGCACGGGACTAGCGTCTCCTTGGGAGACCCAGTACTTC.

This chain links TRBV5-5 with TRBJ1-1; maybe TRBD1 (5 bases). CDR3 length equals 15 residues. CDR1 is SGHKS, CDR2 YYEKEE, per germline (reference sequence). V dropped 1 base and J dropped 0 bases, with 10 bases sitting between them. CDR3 loop: CASSLSGAVNTEAFF. DNA of the CDR3: TGTGCCAGCAGCTTGTCCGGGGCCGTGAACACTGAAGCTTTCTTT.

CDR3 protein: CASSPNQFRGYNEQFF. The CDR3 DNA reads TGTGCCAGCAGCCCAAATCAGTTCAGAGGCTACAATGAGCAGTTCTTC. V and J are TRBV7-8 and TRBJ2-1; D not resolved. This CDR3 has 16 amino acids. V shed 5 bases and J shed 3 bases, with 17 bases lying between them. Germline CDR1 SGHVS, CDR2 FQNEAQ.

Details on this clone: The same CDR3 also results from other DNA sequences found in this sample. The chain has TRBV28 and TRBJ1-2; D not resolved. The CDR3 loop spans 12 amino acids. Trimming left V 7 bases short and J 4 bases short, with 10 bases between. Germline V gene data show CDR1 as MDHEN and CDR2 as SYDVKM. This CDR3 is CASTPPGYGYTF. CDR3 coding DNA: TGTGCCAGCACCCCCCCGGGCTATGGCTACACCTTC.

V is TRBV12-3 or TRBV12-4 and J is TRBJ1-1, with a weak D call TRBD1 (5 bases). The CDR3 loop spans 11 amino acids. The germline V and J ends were trimmed by 4 bases and 5 bases, with 5 bases remaining between them. The CDR3 sequence: CASSSGTEAFF. CDR3 bases: TGTGCCAGCAGTTCAGGGACTGAAGCTTTCTTT.

The chain has TRBV20-1 and TRBJ2-3; D remains ambiguous. The CDR3 is made up of 14 amino acids. Germline V gives CDR1 DFQATT, CDR2 SNEGSKA (reference sequence). Trimming pared 3 bases from V and 0 bases from J, leaving 10 bases between. Here the CDR3 reads CSASRVLSTDTQYF. In nucleotides, the CDR3 is TGCAGTGCTAGTCGGGTCTTGAGCACAGATACGCAGTATTTT.

V usage is TRBV5-4 and J usage is TRBJ2-1, with 7 bases lining up with TRBD1. Trimming took 1 base from V and 1 from J; bases not matched to a gene: 2. CDR3 length: 15 amino acids. Germline-derived CDR1 and CDR2 are SGHNT and YYREEE (reference sequence). CDR3 nucleotides: TGTGCCAGCAGCTTGTCACAGGGGTCCTACAATGAGCAGTTCTTC. Amino acids: CASSLSQGSYNEQFF.